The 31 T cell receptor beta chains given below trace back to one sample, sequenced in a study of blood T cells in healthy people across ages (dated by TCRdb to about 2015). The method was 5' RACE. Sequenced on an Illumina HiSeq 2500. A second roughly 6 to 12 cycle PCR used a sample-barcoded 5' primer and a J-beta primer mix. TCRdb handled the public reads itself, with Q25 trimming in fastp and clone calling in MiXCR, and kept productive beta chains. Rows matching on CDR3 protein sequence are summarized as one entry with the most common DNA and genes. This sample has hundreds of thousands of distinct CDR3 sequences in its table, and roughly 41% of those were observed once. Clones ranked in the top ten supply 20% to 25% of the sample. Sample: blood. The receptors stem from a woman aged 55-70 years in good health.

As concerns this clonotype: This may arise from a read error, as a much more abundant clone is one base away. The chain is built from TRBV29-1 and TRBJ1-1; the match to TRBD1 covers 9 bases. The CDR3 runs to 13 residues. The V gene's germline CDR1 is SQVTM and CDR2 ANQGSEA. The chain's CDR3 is CGVEGQGNTEAFF. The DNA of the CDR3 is TGCGGCGTTGAGGGACAGGGGAACACTGAAGCTTTCTTT.

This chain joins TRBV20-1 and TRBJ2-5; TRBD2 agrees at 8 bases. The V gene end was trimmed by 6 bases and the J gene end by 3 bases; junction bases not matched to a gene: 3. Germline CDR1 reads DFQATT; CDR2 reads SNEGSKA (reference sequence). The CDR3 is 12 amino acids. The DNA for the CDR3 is TGCAGTGCCCCGACTAGCGAAGAGACCCAGTACTTC. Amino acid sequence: CSAPTSEETQYF.

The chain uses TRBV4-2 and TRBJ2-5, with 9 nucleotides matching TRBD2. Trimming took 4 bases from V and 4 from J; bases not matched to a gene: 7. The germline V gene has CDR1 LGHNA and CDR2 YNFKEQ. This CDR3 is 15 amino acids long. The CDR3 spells CASSRLGLASETQYF. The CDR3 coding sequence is TGTGCCAGCAGCCGACTGGGACTAGCTTCAGAGACCCAGTACTTC.

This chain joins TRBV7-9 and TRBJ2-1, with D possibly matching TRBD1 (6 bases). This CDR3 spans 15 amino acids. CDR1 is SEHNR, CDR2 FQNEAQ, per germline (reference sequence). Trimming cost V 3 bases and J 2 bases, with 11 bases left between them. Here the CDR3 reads CASSFDRTPYNEQFF. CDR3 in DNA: TGTGCCAGCAGCTTTGACAGGACCCCCTACAATGAGCAGTTCTTC.

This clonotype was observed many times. The CDR3 nucleotides read TGCAGCGCTAGACTAGCGGGAGGGCCAAGCTATGAGCAGTTCTTC. It specifies CSARLAGGPSYEQFF. The V gene is TRBV29-1, the J gene TRBJ2-1; 14 bases agree with TRBD2. V was pared by 7 bases and J by 8 bases, with 10 bases of the junction left unmatched. CDR1 SQVTM and CDR2 ANQGSEA come from the germline V gene. The CDR3 contains 15 residues.

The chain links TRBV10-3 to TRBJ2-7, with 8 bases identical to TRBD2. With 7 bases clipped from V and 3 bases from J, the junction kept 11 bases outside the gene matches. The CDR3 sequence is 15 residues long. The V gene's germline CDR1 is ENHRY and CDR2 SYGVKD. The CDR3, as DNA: TGTGCCATCAAAGCAGCGGGAGCCCAGATCTACGAGCAGTACTTC. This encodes CAIKAAGAQIYEQYF.

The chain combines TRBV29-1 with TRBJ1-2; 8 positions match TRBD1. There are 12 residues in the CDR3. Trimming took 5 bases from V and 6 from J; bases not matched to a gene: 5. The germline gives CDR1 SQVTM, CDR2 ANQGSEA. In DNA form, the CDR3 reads TGCAGCGTTCGCAGGGGGCTCCATGGCTACACCTTC. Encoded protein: CSVRRGLHGYTF.

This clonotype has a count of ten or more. CDR3 in DNA: TGTGCCAGCAGCCGTAGCGGGTCACGATCCTACGAGCAGTACTTC. It codes for CASSRSGSRSYEQYF. The chain combines TRBV7-2 with TRBJ2-7; TRBD2 matches at 7 bases. CDR1 SGHTA and CDR2 FQGNSA come from the germline V gene. The J segment lost 1 base and the V segment lost 5 bases, leaving 8 bases of the junction unmatched. The CDR3 runs 15 residues. Full variable domain (missing parts from reference TRBV7-2 and TRBJ2-7): GAGVSQSPSNKVTEKGKDVELRCDPISGHTALYWYRQSLGQGLEFLIYFQGNSAPDKSGLPSDRFSAERTGGSVSTLTIQRTQQEDSAVYLCASSRSGSRSYEQYFGPGTRLTVT.

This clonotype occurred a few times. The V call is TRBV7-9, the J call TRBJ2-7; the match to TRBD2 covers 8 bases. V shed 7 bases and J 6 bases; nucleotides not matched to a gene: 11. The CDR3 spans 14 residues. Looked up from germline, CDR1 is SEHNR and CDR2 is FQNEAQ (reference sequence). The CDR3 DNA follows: TGTGCCAGCACCCCGGGAGGGGCCTCGCTCGAGCAGTACTTC. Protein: CASTPGGASLEQYF.

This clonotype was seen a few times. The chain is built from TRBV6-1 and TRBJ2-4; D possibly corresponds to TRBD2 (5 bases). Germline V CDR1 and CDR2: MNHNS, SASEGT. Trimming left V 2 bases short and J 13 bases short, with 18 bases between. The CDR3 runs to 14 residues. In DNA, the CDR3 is TGTGCCAGCAGTGAACGGCTCCGCTCTGGGGAGCAGTACTTC. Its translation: CASSERLRSGEQYF.

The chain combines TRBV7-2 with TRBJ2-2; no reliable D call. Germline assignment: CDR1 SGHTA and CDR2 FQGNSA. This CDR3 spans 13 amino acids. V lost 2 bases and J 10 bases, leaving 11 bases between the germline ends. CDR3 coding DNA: TGTGCCAGCAGCTTATATAACTCCGAGGAGCTGTTTTTT. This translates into CASSLYNSEELFF.

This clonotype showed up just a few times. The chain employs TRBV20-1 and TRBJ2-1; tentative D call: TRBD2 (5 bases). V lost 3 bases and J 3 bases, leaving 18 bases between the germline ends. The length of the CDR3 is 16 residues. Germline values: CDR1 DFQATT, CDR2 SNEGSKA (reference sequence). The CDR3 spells CSASDSPGYYYNEQFF. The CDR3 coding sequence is TGCAGTGCTAGCGACTCTCCGGGATATTACTACAATGAGCAGTTCTTC.

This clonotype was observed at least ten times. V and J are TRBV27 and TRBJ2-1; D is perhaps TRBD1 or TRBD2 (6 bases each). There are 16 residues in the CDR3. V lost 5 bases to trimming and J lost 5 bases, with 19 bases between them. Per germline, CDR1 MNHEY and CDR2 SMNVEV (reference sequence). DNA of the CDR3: TGTGCCAGCAGTACCCCGGGGGCGGGGCGTCACAATGAGCAGTTCTTC. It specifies CASSTPGAGRHNEQFF.

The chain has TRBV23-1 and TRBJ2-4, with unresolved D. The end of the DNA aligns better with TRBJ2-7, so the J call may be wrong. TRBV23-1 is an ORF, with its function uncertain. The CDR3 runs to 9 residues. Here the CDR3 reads CADSYEQYF. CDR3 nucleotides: TGCGCCGACTCCTACGAGCAGTACTTC.

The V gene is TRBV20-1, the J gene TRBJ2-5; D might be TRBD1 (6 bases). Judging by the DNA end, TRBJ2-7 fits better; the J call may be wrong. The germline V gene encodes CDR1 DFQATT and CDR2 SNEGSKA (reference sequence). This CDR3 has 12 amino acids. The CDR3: CSANRQGNEQYF. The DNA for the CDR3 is TGCAGTGCTAACCGGCAGGGGAACGAGCAGTACTTC.

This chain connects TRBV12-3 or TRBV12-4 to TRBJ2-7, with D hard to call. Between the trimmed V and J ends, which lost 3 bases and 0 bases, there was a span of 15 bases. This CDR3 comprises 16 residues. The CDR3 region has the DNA TGTGCCAGCAGTTTGGTTTTCGGACGTAGCTCCTACGAGCAGTACTTC. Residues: CASSLVFGRSSYEQYF.

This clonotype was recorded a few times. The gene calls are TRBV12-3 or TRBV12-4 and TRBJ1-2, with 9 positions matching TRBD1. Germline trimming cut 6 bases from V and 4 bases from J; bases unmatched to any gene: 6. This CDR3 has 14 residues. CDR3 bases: TGTGCCAGCAGAACAGGGGGCAAGGGCTATGGCTACACCTTC. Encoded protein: CASRTGGKGYGYTF.

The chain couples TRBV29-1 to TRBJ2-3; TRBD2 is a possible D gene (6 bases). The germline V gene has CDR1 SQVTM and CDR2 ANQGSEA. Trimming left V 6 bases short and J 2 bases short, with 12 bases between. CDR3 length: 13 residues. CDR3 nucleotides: TGCAGCGTCCAGGGACTTATCACAGATACGCAGTATTTT. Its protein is CSVQGLITDTQYF.

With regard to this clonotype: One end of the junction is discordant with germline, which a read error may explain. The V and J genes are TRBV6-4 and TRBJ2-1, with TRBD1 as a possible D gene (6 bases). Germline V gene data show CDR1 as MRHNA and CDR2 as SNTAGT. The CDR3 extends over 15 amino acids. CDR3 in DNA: TGTGCCTGCAGCCGGGACACCCTCTCCTACAATGAGCAGTTCTTC. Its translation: CACSRDTLSYNEQFF.

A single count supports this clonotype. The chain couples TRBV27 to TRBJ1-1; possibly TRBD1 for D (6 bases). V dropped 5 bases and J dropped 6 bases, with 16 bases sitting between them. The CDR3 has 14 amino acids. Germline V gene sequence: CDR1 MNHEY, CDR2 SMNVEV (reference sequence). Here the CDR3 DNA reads TGTGCCAGCAGTACCCGGATAGGGACACCTGAAGCTTTCTTT. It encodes CASSTRIGTPEAFF.

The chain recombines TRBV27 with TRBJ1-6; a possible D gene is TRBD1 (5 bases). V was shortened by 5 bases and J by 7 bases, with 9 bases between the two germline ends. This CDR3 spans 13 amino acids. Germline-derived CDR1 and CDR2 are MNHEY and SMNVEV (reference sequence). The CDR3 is CASSIPGNSPLHF. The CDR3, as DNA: TGTGCCAGCAGTATCCCAGGGAATTCACCCCTCCACTTT.

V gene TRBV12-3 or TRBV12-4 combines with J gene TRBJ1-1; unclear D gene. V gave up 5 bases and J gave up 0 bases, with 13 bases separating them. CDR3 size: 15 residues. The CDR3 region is CASSTRRGMNTEAFF. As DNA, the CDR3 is TGTGCCAGCAGTACCAGACGTGGTATGAACACTGAAGCTTTCTTT.

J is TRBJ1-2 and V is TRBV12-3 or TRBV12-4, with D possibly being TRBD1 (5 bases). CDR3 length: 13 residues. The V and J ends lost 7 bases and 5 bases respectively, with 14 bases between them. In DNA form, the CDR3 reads TGTGCCAGCAAACGGGACGGGAAATATGGCTACACCTTC. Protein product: CASKRDGKYGYTF.

CDR3 region: CSVGTTGVTKNIQYF. The CDR3 region has the DNA TGCAGCGTTGGAACGACAGGGGTGACCAAAAACATTCAGTACTTC. The J gene is TRBJ2-4, the V gene TRBV29-1, with 8 bases aligning to TRBD1. The CDR3 is 15 amino acids. Germline V gives CDR1 SQVTM, CDR2 ANQGSEA. The ends lost 4 bases at V and 2 bases at J; junction bases unmatched: 7.

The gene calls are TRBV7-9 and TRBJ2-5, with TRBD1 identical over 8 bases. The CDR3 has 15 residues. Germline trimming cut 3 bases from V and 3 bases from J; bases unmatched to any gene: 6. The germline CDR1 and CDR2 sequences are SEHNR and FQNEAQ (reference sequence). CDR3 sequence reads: CASSFSPGQEETQYF. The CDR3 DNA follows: TGTGCCAGCAGCTTCTCGCCGGGACAGGAAGAGACCCAGTACTTC.

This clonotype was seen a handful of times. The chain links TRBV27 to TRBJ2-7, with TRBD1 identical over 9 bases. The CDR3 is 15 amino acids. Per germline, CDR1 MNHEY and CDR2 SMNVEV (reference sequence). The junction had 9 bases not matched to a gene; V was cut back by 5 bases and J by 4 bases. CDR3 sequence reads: CASSGGTGQIYEQYF. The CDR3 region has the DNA TGTGCCAGCAGTGGGGGGACAGGGCAAATTTACGAGCAGTACTTC.

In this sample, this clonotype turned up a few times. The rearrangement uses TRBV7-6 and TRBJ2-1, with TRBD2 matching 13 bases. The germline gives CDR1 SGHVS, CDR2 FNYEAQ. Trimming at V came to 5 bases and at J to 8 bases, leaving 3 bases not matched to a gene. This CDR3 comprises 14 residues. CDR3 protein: CASSRTSGGDEQFF. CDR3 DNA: TGTGCCAGCAGCCGGACTAGCGGGGGTGATGAGCAGTTCTTC.

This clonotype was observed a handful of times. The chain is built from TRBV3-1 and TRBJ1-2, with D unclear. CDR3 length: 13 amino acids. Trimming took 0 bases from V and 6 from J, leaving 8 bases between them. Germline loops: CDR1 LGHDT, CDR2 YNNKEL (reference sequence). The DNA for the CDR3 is TGTGCCAGCAGCCAAGAACAGCCAAATGGCTACACCTTC. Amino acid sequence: CASSQEQPNGYTF.

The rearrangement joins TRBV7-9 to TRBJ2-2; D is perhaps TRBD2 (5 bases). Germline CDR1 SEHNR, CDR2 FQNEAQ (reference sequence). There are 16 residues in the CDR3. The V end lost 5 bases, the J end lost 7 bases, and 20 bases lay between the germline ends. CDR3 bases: TGTGCCAGCAGCCCAGCCGGGCCCCGGGGAGTCGGGGAGCTGTTTTTT. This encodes CASSPAGPRGVGELFF.

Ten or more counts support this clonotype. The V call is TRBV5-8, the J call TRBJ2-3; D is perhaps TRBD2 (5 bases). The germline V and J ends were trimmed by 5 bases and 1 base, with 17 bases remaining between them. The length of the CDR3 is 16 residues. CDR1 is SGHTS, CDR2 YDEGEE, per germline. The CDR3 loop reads CASSPGRARGTDTQYF. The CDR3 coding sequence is TGTGCCAGCAGTCCCGGACGGGCGCGGGGCACAGATACGCAGTATTTT.

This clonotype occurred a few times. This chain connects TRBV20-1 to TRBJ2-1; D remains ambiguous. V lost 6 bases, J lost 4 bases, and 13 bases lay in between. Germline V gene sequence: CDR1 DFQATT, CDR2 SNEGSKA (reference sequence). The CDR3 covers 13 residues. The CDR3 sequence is CSASVPSYNEQFF. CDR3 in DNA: TGCAGTGCAAGCGTCCCCTCATACAATGAGCAGTTCTTC.